This T cell receptor (beta chain) is drawn from a study of OX40 agonist ivuxolimab in advanced cancers. Study in general: From about 23 to 85 years was the age range, with a mean of about 54 years, and 65% to 90% were male. Around 40% of patients had received prior checkpoint inhibitor therapy. Findings and caveats of the study: Researchers report that CD8+ T cells had, on average, more expanded clones than CD4+.

No patient had autoimmune disease or received systemic immunosuppression. For this clone: The antigen is undetermined.

V lost 0 bases and J lost 6, with 19 bases in between. Germline CDR1 is SGDLS and CDR2 is YYNGEE. The CDR3 is 16 residues long. Clones were sequenced by immunoSEQ multiplex PCR, and TCRdb holds only the in-frame ones, with some missing. The table shows about 120,000 clones, with around 93% occurring only once. The sequenced sample was CD4+ or CD8+ T cells sorted from blood, obtained in a trial of the OX40 agonist ivuxolimab. This TCR was sampled from an adult with an advanced solid tumor such as melanoma, head and neck, liver or kidney cancer. The chain joins TRBV9 to TRBJ2-7; D possibly corresponds to TRBD2 (6 bases). The CDR3 coding sequence is TGTGCCAGCAGCGTAGGGGCCCCCCTGGAGGGTTCCGAGCAGTACTTC. It codes for CASSVGAPLEGSEQYF.